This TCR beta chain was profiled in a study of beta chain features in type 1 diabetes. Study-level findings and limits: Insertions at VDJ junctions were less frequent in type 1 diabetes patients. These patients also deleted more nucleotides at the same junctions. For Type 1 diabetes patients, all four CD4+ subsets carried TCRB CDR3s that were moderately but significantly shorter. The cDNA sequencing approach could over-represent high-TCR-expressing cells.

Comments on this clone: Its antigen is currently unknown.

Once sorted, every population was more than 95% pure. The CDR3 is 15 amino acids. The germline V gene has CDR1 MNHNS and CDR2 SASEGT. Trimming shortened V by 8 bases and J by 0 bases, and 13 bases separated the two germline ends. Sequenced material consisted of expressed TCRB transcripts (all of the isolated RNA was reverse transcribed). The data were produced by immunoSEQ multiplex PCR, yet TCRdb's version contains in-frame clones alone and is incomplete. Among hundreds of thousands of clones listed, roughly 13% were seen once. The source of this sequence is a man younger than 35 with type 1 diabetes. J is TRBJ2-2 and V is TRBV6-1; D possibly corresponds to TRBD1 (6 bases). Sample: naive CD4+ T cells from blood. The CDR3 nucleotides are TGTGCCAGCTCCCCGCGGACAGCGAACACCGGGGAGCTGTTTTTT. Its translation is CASSPRTANTGELFF.